This T cell receptor beta chain was observed in a study of shared clonotypes between healthy human individuals. A note on this clone: As yet, its antigen is unknown.

V was cut by 3 bases and J by 1 base, with 13 bases left in between. The CDR3 is 16 amino acids. Germline V lookup: CDR1 MDHEN, CDR2 SYDVKM. Whole-study results and caveats: Naive CD4 clonotypes overlapped across several donors at approximately 5%.

Genomic DNA from each subset was divided evenly over several immunoSEQ plates. Here immunoSEQ multiplex PCR was the method, and the copy in TCRdb shows in-frame clones only, minus some. Of a few million clones listed, over 85% were seen once; the top ten hold 0.3% to 0.4%. This receptor was obtained from a man aged 18 to 30 in good health. Some clones in this sample may be carry-over from other donors' samples. The V call is TRBV28, the J call TRBJ2-4; D uncertain. The specimen was naive CD4+ T cells from PBMCs. Sample subset: CD45RA+ positively selected. This CDR3 reads CASSLGASQAKNIQYF. The CDR3 DNA sequence: TGTGCCAGCAGTTTGGGCGCTTCTCAGGCCAAAAACATTCAGTACTTC.